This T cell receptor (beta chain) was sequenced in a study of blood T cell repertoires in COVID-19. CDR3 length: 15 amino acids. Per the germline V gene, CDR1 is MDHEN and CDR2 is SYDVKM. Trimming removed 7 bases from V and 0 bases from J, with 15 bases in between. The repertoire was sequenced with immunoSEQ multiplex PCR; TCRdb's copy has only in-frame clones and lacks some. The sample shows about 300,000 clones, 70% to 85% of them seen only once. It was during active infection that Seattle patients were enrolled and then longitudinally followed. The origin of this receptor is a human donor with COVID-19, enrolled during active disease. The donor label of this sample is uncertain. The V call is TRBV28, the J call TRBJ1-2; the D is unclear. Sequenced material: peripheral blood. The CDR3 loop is CASTSGSGANYGYTF. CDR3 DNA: TGTGCCAGCACCTCGGGGTCTGGAGCTAACTATGGCTACACCTTC.